This paragraph covers one T cell receptor (beta chain) sequence. Profiling relied on immunoSEQ multiplex PCR, and the TCRdb table lists in-frame clones only, not all of them. Altogether about 29,000 clones are present, around 94% being singletons, with the ten largest covering 5.7%. This sample stems from a study of T cell changes during pregnancy in multiple sclerosis. The CDR3 has 14 residues. Germline CDR1 reads SGDLS; CDR2 reads YYNGEE. V lost 3 bases and J lost 2; bases outside the gene matches: 4. The clonotype comes from a female donor with multiple sclerosis, enrolled in a pregnancy study. The chain joins TRBV9 to TRBJ2-5, with 7 bases identical to TRBD1. Sequencing was performed on CD8+ T cells from peripheral blood mononuclear cells, taken before pregnancy. As DNA, the CDR3 is TGTGCCAGCAGCGGAAAGGGGGCTCAAGAGACCCAGTACTTC. The encoded protein is CASSGKGAQETQYF.